The 16 T cell receptor beta chains in this list originate from one sample, sequenced in a study of read filtering for tumor transcriptome and immune sequencing. The library was built from about 0.4 ug RNA with molecular barcoded adaptors for alpha/delta and beta/gamma chains. One entry per CDR3 protein, called by TCRdb with MiXCR from the reads. The profile shows 40,000 to 50,000 distinct CDR3 sequences, around an eighth of them singletons. Input material: a population of CD138-negative cells sorted from bone marrow. The receptors were gathered from a donor at least 40 years old with multiple myeloma.

At least ten counts were recorded for this clonotype. One junction end does not reproduce the germline sequence, and a read error may be involved. This chain links TRBV4-3 with TRBJ2-7, with a tentative D call TRBD1 (6 bases). The length of the CDR3 is 15 residues. Per the germline V gene, CDR1 is LGHNA and CDR2 is YSLEER. The CDR3 reads CASSQDVRQAYEQYF. The CDR3 region has the DNA TGTGCCAGCAGCCAAGATGTGAGACAGGCCTACGAGCAGTACTTC.

There are many counts of this clonotype. The V call is TRBV29-1, the J call TRBJ2-7, with 13 bases identical to TRBD2. This CDR3 is built from 15 residues. After removal of 6 bases from V and 4 bases from J, the junction contained 9 bases not matched to a gene. In germline, CDR1 is SQVTM, CDR2 ANQGSEA. The CDR3 reads CSVSRTSGSAYEQYF. The CDR3 DNA is TGCAGCGTCTCCCGGACTAGCGGGAGTGCGTACGAGCAGTACTTC.

This clonotype came up many times. The rearrangement links TRBV7-3 to TRBJ2-3; no clear D. This CDR3 contains 13 residues. Germline-derived CDR1 and CDR2 are SGHTA and FQGTGA. Deletions cut 1 base from V and 2 bases from J, with 4 bases between. CDR3 amino acids: CASSLSPTDTQYF. The CDR3 nucleotides read TGTGCCAGCAGCTTAAGTCCCACAGATACGCAGTATTTT.

About this clonotype itself: It is likely a read error: a sequence one base away is far more abundant. The gene calls are TRBV11-2 and TRBJ2-3, with D perhaps TRBD2 (5 bases). Trimming cost V 0 bases and J 1 base, with 8 bases left between them. The germline CDR1 and CDR2 sequences are SGHAT and FQNNGV. This CDR3 contains 15 residues. CDR3: CASSLDARGTDTQYF. The CDR3 nucleotides read TGTGCCAGCAGCTTAGATGCGCGGGGCACAGATACGCAGTATTTT.

The sample holds many counts of this clonotype. The rearrangement joins TRBV2 to TRBJ1-5, with no clear D. Deletions cut 1 base from V and 7 bases from J, with 14 bases between. Looked up from germline, CDR1 is SNHLY and CDR2 is FYNNEI. CDR3 length equals 15 residues. In DNA form, the CDR3 reads TGTGCCAGCAGTGAAGTAAAGGCTGAAGGGCAGCCCCAGCATTTT. Protein: CASSEVKAEGQPQHF.

This clonotype has a count of ten or more. The chain uses TRBV6-2 or TRBV6-3 and TRBJ2-7; 9 bases line up with TRBD2. V was clipped by 2 bases and J by 2 bases; unmatched bases: 4. CDR1 MNHEY and CDR2 SVGEGT come from the germline V gene. The CDR3 has 15 residues. CDR3 region: CASSYGVAGAYEQYF. In DNA form, the CDR3 reads TGTGCCAGCAGTTACGGGGTAGCGGGAGCCTACGAGCAGTACTTC.

The chain carries TRBV18 and TRBJ2-3; D assignment may be TRBD1 or TRBD2 (5 bases each). Germline V CDR1 and CDR2: KGHSH, LQKENI. The CDR3 is 15 residues long. Trimming left V 3 bases short and J 6 bases short, with 16 bases between. The CDR3 spells CASSPGPLSGDTQYF. DNA of the CDR3: TGTGCCAGCTCACCGGGACCCCTAAGTGGGGATACGCAGTATTTT. The full variable domain, completed using reference TRBV18 and TRBJ2-3, is NAGVMQNPRHLVRRRGQEARLRCSPMKGHSHVYWYRQLPEEGLKFMVYLQKENIIDESGMPKERFSAEFPKEGPSILRIQQVVRGDSAAYFCASSPGPLSGDTQYFGPGTRLTVL.

This clonotype came up many times. Written as DNA, the CDR3 is TGTGCCAGCAGTTACTACCCGGGACTAGCCCGCACAGATACGCAGTATTTT. It encodes CASSYYPGLARTDTQYF. The genes are TRBV6-2 or TRBV6-3 and TRBJ2-3; 9 positions agree with TRBD2. Trimming removed 1 base from V and 1 base from J; junction bases left unmatched: 6. Per germline, CDR1 MNHEY and CDR2 SVGEGT. The CDR3 length is 17 residues.

Regarding this clonotype: A much larger clone differs from this one at a single base, so this may be a read error. The rearrangement links TRBV28 to TRBJ2-3, with TRBD2 matching 9 bases. CDR1 is MDHEN, CDR2 SYDVKM, per germline. Trimming at V came to 8 bases and at J to 0 bases, leaving 9 bases not matched to a gene. The CDR3 has 16 residues. CDR3 region: CASGLGLAGSTDTQYF. CDR3 nucleotide sequence: TGTGCCAGCGGGTTAGGGCTAGCGGGGAGCACAGATACGCAGTATTTT.

This clonotype has only a few counts. An end of the junction does not agree with germline; a read error may underlie this. The genes are TRBV4-2 and TRBJ2-7; 7 bases align to TRBD1. This CDR3 spans 13 amino acids. Germline V gene sequence: CDR1 LGHNA, CDR2 YNFKEQ. The CDR3 loop is CASGQDRDYEQYF. CDR3 DNA sequence: TGTGCCAGCGGCCAAGACAGGGACTACGAGCAGTACTTC.

This clonotype was recorded at least ten times. The rearrangement joins TRBV5-4 to TRBJ2-7; TRBD1 aligns across 11 bases. CDR3 size: 14 residues. Looked up from germline, CDR1 is SGHNT and CDR2 is YYREEE (reference sequence). V gave up 6 bases and J gave up 5 bases; unmatched junction bases: 7. CDR3 in amino acids: CASIPDRGLNEQYF. CDR3 sequence (DNA): TGTGCCAGCATCCCGGACAGGGGGCTAAACGAGCAGTACTTC.

This clonotype has a handful of counts. The gene calls are TRBV7-2 and TRBJ2-2, with D hard to call. From germline, CDR1 is SGHTA and CDR2 FQGNSA. V shed 5 bases and J shed 4 bases, with 5 bases lying between them. The CDR3 totals 12 residues. This CDR3 reads CASSHFTGELFF. CDR3 DNA sequence: TGTGCCAGCAGCCATTTCACCGGGGAGCTGTTTTTT.

This clonotype was seen many times. The chain uses TRBV20-1 and TRBJ2-1, with TRBD2 identical over 15 bases. CDR3 length equals 14 residues. Germline V gene data show CDR1 as DFQATT and CDR2 as SNEGSKA (reference sequence). Unmatched junction bases numbered 4, after V lost 6 bases and J lost 7 bases. The CDR3 sequence: CSATGTSGRNEQFF. The CDR3 nucleotides read TGCAGTGCAACCGGGACTAGCGGGAGGAATGAGCAGTTCTTC.

This clonotype was seen ten or more times. This chain links TRBV3-1 with TRBJ2-5, with 13 bases identical to TRBD2. Looked up from germline, CDR1 is LGHDT and CDR2 is YNNKEL (reference sequence). Trimming at V came to 4 bases and at J to 5 bases, leaving 13 bases not matched to a gene. The CDR3 contains 18 residues. CDR3 loop: CASSRQRTSGRWWETQYF. The DNA of the CDR3 is TGTGCCAGCAGCCGGCAACGGACTAGCGGGAGATGGTGGGAGACCCAGTACTTC.

This clonotype has ten or more counts. J is TRBJ2-2 and V is TRBV7-2, with 13 bases identical to TRBD2. V gave up 4 bases and J gave up 0 bases; unmatched junction bases: 5. Germline assignment: CDR1 SGHTA and CDR2 FQGNSA. This CDR3 is 18 amino acids long. CDR3 sequence: CASSSLLAGGANTGELFF. DNA of the CDR3: TGTGCCAGCAGCTCTCTACTAGCGGGAGGGGCGAACACCGGGGAGCTGTTTTTT.

This clonotype has at least ten counts. The chain links TRBV20-1 to TRBJ1-4, with D maybe TRBD1 (5 bases). This CDR3 has 17 amino acids. The germline V gene encodes CDR1 DFQATT and CDR2 SNEGSKA (reference sequence). V was shortened by 3 bases and J by 0 bases, with 17 bases between the two germline ends. The CDR3 is CSASTRERPSTNEKLFF. CDR3 coding DNA: TGCAGTGCTAGTACCAGGGAGAGGCCTTCAACTAATGAAAAACTGTTTTTT.